This T cell receptor (beta chain) was obtained from a study of beta chain features in type 1 diabetes. Study-level results: Type 1 diabetes patients had VDJ junctions that carried fewer insertions and more deletions. Shorter TCRB CDR3s, moderately but significantly so, were found in Type 1 diabetes patients in all four CD4+ subsets.

The entirety of the isolated RNA underwent reverse transcription, so expressed TCRB transcripts were sequenced. The protocol was immunoSEQ multiplex PCR, while the TCRdb copy is restricted to in-frame clones and leaves out a portion. Of around 450,000 clones in the sample, roughly 10% were seen once. The CDR3 covers 12 residues. Germline-derived CDR1 and CDR2 are MGHRA and YSYEKL. Trimming took off 5 bases at V and 11 bases at J, with 12 bases between the two ends. The sample holds a few counts of this clone. What it binds is unknown. Sequenced sample: naive CD4+ T cells from blood. The clonotype comes from a woman between 18 and 30 years old in good health. The chain carries TRBV4-1 and TRBJ1-4; a possible D gene is TRBD1 (5 bases). This CDR3 is CASSAGGRKLFF. In DNA, the CDR3 is TGCGCCAGCAGCGCGGGGGGGAGGAAACTGTTTTTT.